The 8 T cell receptor beta chains reported below all come from one sample, sequenced in a study of T cells in Graves' hyperthyroidism and ophthalmopathy. It was RNA transcripts that yielded the amplified TCR beta CDR3 regions. HTBI primers were used for first-round RT-PCR of the TCR CDR3. From the multiplex PCR reads, TCRdb called clonotypes with MiXCR, one entry per CDR3 protein. Found here are some 740,000 distinct CDR3 sequences, 12% to 15% of them singletons; the top ten hold roughly 10%. The specimen sequenced was blood. These TCRs come from a woman aged 18 to 35 with Graves' hyperthyroidism.

This clonotype was counted ten times or more. The chain recombines TRBV5-5 with TRBJ2-7; possible D gene TRBD2, 6 bases. The germline V gene encodes CDR1 SGHKS and CDR2 YYEKEE (reference sequence). The CDR3 runs to 14 residues. The V gene lost 3 bases and the J gene lost 3 bases, with 13 bases spanning the gap. The CDR3, as DNA: TGTGCCAGCAGCTATACTAGCAGCGGCTACGAGCAGTACTTC. It translates to CASSYTSSGYEQYF.

The chain is built from TRBV7-8 and TRBJ1-3; D unresolved. Trimming stripped 1 base from V and 4 bases from J, with 14 bases between. The length of the CDR3 is 16 residues. Germline V gene data show CDR1 as SGHVS and CDR2 as FQNEAQ. The CDR3 loop is CASSLGIGRKGNTIYF. DNA for the CDR3: TGTGCCAGCAGCTTAGGTATCGGCAGGAAAGGAAACACCATATATTTT.

The chain joins TRBV9 to TRBJ2-1; 7 nucleotides match TRBD1. Losses at the gene ends were 4 bases for V and 4 bases for J; bases not matched to a gene: 14. The CDR3 is 17 residues long. The germline CDR1 and CDR2 sequences are SGDLS and YYNGEE. Here the CDR3 reads CASSRGGQIGGYNEQFF. The CDR3 DNA is TGTGCCAGCAGCAGAGGGGGACAGATCGGTGGGTACAATGAGCAGTTCTTC.

The rearrangement joins TRBV19 to TRBJ2-1; 10 nucleotides agree with TRBD2. The CDR3 sequence is 14 residues long. The germline CDR1 and CDR2 sequences are LNHDA and SQIVND (reference sequence). V lost 6 bases and J lost 9; bases outside the gene matches: 8. Written as DNA, the CDR3 is TGTGCCAGTAGGAGGGGGACTAGCGTCACTGAGCAGTTCTTC. Translation gives CASRRGTSVTEQFF.

J is TRBJ2-3 and V is TRBV2; D is unresolved. The ends were cut back, 10 bases at V and 6 bases at J, with 8 bases in the middle. CDR3 length: 10 residues. Germline CDR1 reads SNHLY; CDR2 reads FYNNEI. CDR3 sequence (DNA): TGTGCCAACCACGTGGATACGCAGTATTTT. Translation: CANHVDTQYF.

In this sample, this clonotype turned up a few times. The chain uses TRBV7-8 and TRBJ2-7; tentative D call: TRBD2 (7 bases). Germline CDR1 reads SGHVS; CDR2 reads FQNEAQ. With 6 bases removed from V and 5 bases from J, the gap between germline ends came to 20 bases. There are 15 residues in the CDR3. The CDR3: CASRPYGGAIDEQYF. The CDR3 nucleotides read TGTGCCAGCAGACCCTATGGGGGGGCAATAGACGAGCAGTACTTC.

In this sample, this clonotype turned up many times. This chain joins TRBV3-1 and TRBJ2-1, with TRBD2 identical over 14 bases. After removal of 3 bases from V and 7 bases from J, the junction contained 5 bases not matched to a gene. The CDR3 has 16 residues. Germline values: CDR1 LGHDT, CDR2 YNNKEL (reference sequence). The CDR3 loop is CASSHLRLAGGNEQFF. The CDR3 nucleotides are TGTGCCAGCAGCCATCTCAGACTAGCGGGAGGGAATGAGCAGTTCTTC.

This clonotype has just a few counts. The genes are TRBV15 and TRBJ1-2; TRBD1 might be the D (6 bases). This CDR3 is 13 amino acids long. Germline V lookup: CDR1 LNHNV, CDR2 YYDKDF (reference sequence). Trimming stripped 9 bases from V and 4 bases from J, with 15 bases between. The CDR3 DNA sequence: TGTGCCACAGAGCAGGGGAAGGGCTATGGCTACACCTTC. It specifies CATEQGKGYGYTF.